This entry concerns a single T cell receptor (beta chain). Its specificity is not known. Assay: immunoSEQ multiplex PCR; the TCRdb copy retains only in-frame clones and omits some. Of tens of thousands of clones listed, over 75% are singletons. This entry belongs to a study of T cell responses to AZD1222 COVID-19 vaccine. Study-wide results and caveats: After two AZD1222 doses, spike-specific TCR breadth and depth rose versus day 0. Nearly half of spike-specific TCRs reportedly target variant regions that are unmutated in the B.1.351 and B.1.1.7 variants. Regions 160-218 and 743-854 held dominance among vaccine-associated CD4 TCRs, which spanned spike.

CDR3 length: 14 residues. Deletions cut 6 bases from V and 1 base from J, with 11 bases between. Per germline, CDR1 SNHLY and CDR2 FYNNEI. The chain uses TRBV2 and TRBJ2-3; TRBD1 is a possible D gene (5 bases). Sequencing was performed on peripheral blood, taken on day 0 of AZD1222 vaccination. This TCR was sampled from an adult in good health. This CDR3 reads CASRIQGRTDTQYF. CDR3 in DNA: TGTGCCAGCAGGATCCAGGGCCGCACAGATACGCAGTATTTT.